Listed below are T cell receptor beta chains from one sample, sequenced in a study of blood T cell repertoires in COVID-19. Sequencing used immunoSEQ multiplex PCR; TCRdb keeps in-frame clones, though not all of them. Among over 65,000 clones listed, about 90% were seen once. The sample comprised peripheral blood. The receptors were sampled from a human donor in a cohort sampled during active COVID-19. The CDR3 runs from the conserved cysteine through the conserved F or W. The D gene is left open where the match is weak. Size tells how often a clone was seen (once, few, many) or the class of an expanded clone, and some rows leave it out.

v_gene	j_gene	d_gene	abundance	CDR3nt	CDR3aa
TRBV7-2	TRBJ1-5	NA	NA	TGTGCCAGCAGCTTCGCAGGGTCACATCAGCCCCAGCATTTT	CASSFAGSHQPQHF
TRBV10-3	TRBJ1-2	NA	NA	TGTGCCATCAGTGCTGGGGGGGGCGGAGGTAACTATGGCTACACCTTC	CAISAGGGGGNYGYTF
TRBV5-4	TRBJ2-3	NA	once	TGTGCCAGCAGCTTGGCCCCCGGGATAGCGGAGAGCACAGATACGCAGTATTTT	CASSLAPGIAESTDTQYF
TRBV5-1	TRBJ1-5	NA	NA	TGCGCCAGCAGCTCGGAGGGGGGGAGCAATCAGCCCCAGCATTTT	CASSSEGGSNQPQHF
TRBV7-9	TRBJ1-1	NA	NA	TGTGCCAGCAGCTTAGACATGAACACTGAAGCTTTCTTT	CASSLDMNTEAFF
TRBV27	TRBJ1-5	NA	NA	TGTGCCAGCAGTTTACAGGTCGGCTTTAAGAATCAGCCCCAGCATTTT	CASSLQVGFKNQPQHF
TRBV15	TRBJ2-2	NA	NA	TGTGCCACCAGCAGGCGTGGGAACACCGGGGAGCTGTTTTTT	CATSRRGNTGELFF
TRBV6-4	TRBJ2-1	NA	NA	TGTGCCAGCAGTGGGGAGGAGGGTCGGAATGAGCAGTTCTTC	CASSGEEGRNEQFF
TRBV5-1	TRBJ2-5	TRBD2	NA	TGCGCCAGCAGCTTAAGGACTAGCGGGGGGGCCGGAGAGACCCAGTACTTC	CASSLRTSGGAGETQYF
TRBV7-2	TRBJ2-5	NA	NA	TGTGCCAGCAGCTTAGTAGGAGGAGAGACCCAGTACTTC	CASSLVGGETQYF
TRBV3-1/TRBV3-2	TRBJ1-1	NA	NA	TGTGCCAGCAGCCAAGGTGGAGGGCTTGCTTTCTTT	CASSQGGGLAFF
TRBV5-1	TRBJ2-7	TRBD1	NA	TGCGCCAGCAGCTTGGAGGGTAGACAGGGGGAGAGGCAGTACTTC	CASSLEGRQGERQYF
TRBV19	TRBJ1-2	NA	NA	TGTGCCAGTAGTATCCTTCAGGGTGGCTATGGCTACACCTTC	CASSILQGGYGYTF
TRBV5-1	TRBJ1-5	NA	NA	TGCGCCAGCAGCTTGGGGGGGGGCAATCAGCCCCAGCATTTT	CASSLGGGNQPQHF
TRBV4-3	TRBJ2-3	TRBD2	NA	TGCGCCAGCAGCCAAGGGTGGGGGGGTGCAGATACGCAGTATTTT	CASSQGWGGADTQYF
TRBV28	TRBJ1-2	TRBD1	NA	TGTGCCAGCAGTCCGAGACAGGGGAGGGGTGGCTACACCTTC	CASSPRQGRGGYTF
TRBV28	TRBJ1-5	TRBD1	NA	TGTGCCAGCAGTCGGACAGGGAACAATCAGCCCCAGCATTTT	CASSRTGNNQPQHF
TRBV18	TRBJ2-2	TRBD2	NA	TGTGCCAGCTCACCGCCGGGACTAGCGGCCACCGGGGAGCTGTTTTTT	CASSPPGLAATGELFF
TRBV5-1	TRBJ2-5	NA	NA	TGCGCCAGCAGCTTGGGCGCAGGGCAAGAGACCCAGTACTTC	CASSLGAGQETQYF
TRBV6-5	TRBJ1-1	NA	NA	TGTGCCAGCAGTTACTCGCAGGGTGGCCCTAACACTGAAGCTTTCTTT	CASSYSQGGPNTEAFF
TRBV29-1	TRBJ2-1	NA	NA	TGCAGCGTTCCTCCGGGAGCCAGCTCCTACAATGAGCAGTTCTTC	CSVPPGASSYNEQFF
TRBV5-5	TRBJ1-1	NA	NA	TGTGCCAGCAGCCCGTGGGACATCGGCAACACTGAAGCTTTCTTT	CASSPWDIGNTEAFF
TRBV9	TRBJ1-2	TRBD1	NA	TGTGCCAGCAGCTCACAGGGGAACTATGGCTACACCTTC	CASSSQGNYGYTF
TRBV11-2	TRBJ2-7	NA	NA	TGTGCCAGCAGCTCCGGGAGTGCCTACGAGCAGTACTTC	CASSSGSAYEQYF
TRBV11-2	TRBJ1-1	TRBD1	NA	TGTGCCAGCAGCTTAGCCCCGGGACAGAACATGAACACTGAAGCTTTCTTT	CASSLAPGQNMNTEAFF
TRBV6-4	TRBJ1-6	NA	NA	TGTGCCAGCAGAATCAAGGGGGGGGGATATAATTCACCCCTCCACTTT	CASRIKGGGYNSPLHF
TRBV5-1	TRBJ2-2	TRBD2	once	TGCGCCAGTAGCTTGAATCGCGGGGGGGTCGCCGGGGAGCTGTTTTTT	CASSLNRGGVAGELFF
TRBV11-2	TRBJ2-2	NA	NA	TGTGCCAGCAGGGGACAACCGAACACCGGGGAGCTGTTTTTT	CASRGQPNTGELFF